Sequencing of this T cell receptor (beta chain) was carried out in a study of chemoradiotherapy in HPV16-positive cancers. Only in-frame clones appear in the TCRdb table, and some are missing; sequencing was by immunoSEQ multiplex PCR. The sample yields some 12,000 clones, roughly 90% seen once. This receptor was obtained from a human donor with HPV-associated anogenital cancer. The starting material was blood, obtained from a patient who underwent chemoradiotherapy.

The CDR3: CASSPSTGGNQPQHF. The CDR3 nucleotides read TGCGCCAGCAGCCCTTCGACAGGGGGCAATCAGCCCCAGCATTTT. The genes are TRBV5-1 and TRBJ1-5, with 8 bases aligning to TRBD1. Germline V lookup: CDR1 SGHRS, CDR2 YFSETQ. This CDR3 has 15 amino acids. The V segment lost 4 bases and the J segment 2 bases; nucleotides outside the gene matches: 5.